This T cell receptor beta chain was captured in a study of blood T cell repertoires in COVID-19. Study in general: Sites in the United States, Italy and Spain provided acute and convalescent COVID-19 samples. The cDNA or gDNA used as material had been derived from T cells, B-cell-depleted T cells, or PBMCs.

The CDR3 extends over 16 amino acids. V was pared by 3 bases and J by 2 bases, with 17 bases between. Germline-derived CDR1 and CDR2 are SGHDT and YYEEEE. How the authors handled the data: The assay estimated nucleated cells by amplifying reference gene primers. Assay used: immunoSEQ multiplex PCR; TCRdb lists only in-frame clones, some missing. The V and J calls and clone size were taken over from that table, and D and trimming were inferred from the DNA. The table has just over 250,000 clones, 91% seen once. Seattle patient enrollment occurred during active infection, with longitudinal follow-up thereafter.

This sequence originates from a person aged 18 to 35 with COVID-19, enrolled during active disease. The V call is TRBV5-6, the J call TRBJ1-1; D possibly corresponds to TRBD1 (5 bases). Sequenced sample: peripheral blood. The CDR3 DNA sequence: TGTGCCAGCAGCTACGACCCACGGGGGATAAACACTGAAGCTTTCTTT. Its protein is CASSYDPRGINTEAFF.